This T cell receptor (beta chain) stems from a study of blood T cell repertoires in COVID-19 (dated by TCRdb to 2018 to 2020). For the study in its entirety: Collaborator samples came from the United States, Italy and Spain and covered acute and convalescent phases of COVID-19. Where available, HLA class I and class II types were obtained from metadata supplied by the sample provider rather than from assay-based typing. The prospective study material was composed of cDNA or gDNA derived from T cells, B-cell-depleted T cells, or PBMCs. The repertoires were released in a freely available public database intended as a resource for research on the immune response to SARS-CoV-2. Subjects who had been exposed to COVID-19, were actively infected with it, or had recovered from it provided the deeply sampled blood TCRbeta repertoires that made up the dataset. Nearly every sample came with metadata listing a de-identified subject ID, COVID-19 status, age in years and sex. Samples came from the ongoing ImmuneRACE study (first 160 participants) plus 1,254 subjects from 6 global collaborators. Summary of the overall study and its limitations: Clinical and demographic metadata were provided uncurated, with the amount varying by source and participant.

Each collaborating institution followed its own protocols to collect whole blood in K2EDTA tubes. For TCRbeta analysis, collaborator samples were shipped as frozen whole blood, as isolated PBMCs, or as DNA extracted from either sample type. TCRbeta CDR3 regions were amplified from genomic DNA by means of the immunoSEQ Assay, a bias-controlled multiplex PCR. In the original analysis: The number of nucleated cells in each sample was estimated from the amplification of reference gene primers within the assay. Sequence reads were collapsed and filtered to measure the absolute abundance of every unique TCRbeta CDR3 rearrangement. For each sample, productive Simpson clonality was calculated by taking the square root of Simpson's diversity index across productive rearrangements. Imported from immuneACCESS, the table was reduced by TCRdb to in-frame sequences with V and J called. These copies leave out some clones; in studies compared against another copy, an unresolved V gene accounts for under half, and the cause of the remainder is not known. The DNA gave D and trimming, while V, J and clone size come from that table. The sample table contains roughly 230,000 clones; only one count was recorded for 65% to 90% of them. Together, the top ten hold approximately 7% of the sample.

For CDR1 and CDR2, the germline V gene lists SGHTA and FQGNSA. There are 14 amino acids in the CDR3, from cysteine to phenylalanine inclusive. Only the CDR3 DNA stays, 42 bases, in frame from base 1. V drops 3 bases and J drops 4 bases, leaving 10 bases in between. A remark on this clone: No antigen is known for it. No much larger clonotype is one base removed from it; base qualities were not supplied.

The rearranged segments are TRBV7-2 and TRBJ2-1, with the D gene too uncertain to name. The source of this sequence is a woman aged 45-65 years with acute or convalescent COVID-19. Sequencing used peripheral blood. The sequenced DNA is TGTGCCAGCAGCTTTGGCGGAACATACAATGAGCAGTTCTTC. Protein translation: CASSFGGTYNEQFF.